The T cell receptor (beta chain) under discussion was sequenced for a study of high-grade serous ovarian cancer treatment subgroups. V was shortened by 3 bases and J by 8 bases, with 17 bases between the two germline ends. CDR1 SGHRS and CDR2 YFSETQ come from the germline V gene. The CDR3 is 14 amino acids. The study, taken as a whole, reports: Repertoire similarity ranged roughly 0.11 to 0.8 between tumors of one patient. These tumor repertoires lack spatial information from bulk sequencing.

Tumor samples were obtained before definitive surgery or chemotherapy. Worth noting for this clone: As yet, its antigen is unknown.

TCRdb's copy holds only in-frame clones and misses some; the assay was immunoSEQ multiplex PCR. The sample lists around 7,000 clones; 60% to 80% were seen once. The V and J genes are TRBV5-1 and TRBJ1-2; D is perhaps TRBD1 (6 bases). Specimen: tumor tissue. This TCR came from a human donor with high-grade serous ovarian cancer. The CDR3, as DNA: TGCGCCAGCAGCTCCGGAGACAGGATGGGAGGCTACACCTTC. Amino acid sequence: CASSSGDRMGGYTF.